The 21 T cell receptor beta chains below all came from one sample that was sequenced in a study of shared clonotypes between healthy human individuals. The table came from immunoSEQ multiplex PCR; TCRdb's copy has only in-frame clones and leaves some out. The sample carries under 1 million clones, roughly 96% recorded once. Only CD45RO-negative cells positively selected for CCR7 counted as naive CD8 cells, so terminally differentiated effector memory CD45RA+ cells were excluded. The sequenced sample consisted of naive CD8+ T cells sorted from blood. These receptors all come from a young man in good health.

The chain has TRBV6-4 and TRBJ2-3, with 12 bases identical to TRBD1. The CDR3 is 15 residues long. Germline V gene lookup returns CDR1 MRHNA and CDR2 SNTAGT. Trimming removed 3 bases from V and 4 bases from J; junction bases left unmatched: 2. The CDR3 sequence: CASSEGTGGADTQYF. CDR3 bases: TGTGCCAGCAGTGAGGGGACAGGGGGCGCAGATACGCAGTATTTT.

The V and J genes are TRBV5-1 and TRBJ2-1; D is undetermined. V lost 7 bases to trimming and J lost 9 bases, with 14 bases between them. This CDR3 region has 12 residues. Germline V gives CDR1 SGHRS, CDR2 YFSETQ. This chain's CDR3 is CASFLSVFEQFF. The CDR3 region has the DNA TGCGCCAGCTTCTTGTCGGTTTTTGAGCAGTTCTTC.

CDR3 loop: CASSLVQGGADTQYF. Here the CDR3 DNA reads TGTGCCAGCAGCTTAGTTCAGGGGGGGGCGGATACGCAGTATTTT. The J gene is TRBJ2-3, the V gene TRBV7-2; D might be TRBD1 or TRBD2, each matching 7 bases. CDR3 length equals 15 residues. Germline V gives CDR1 SGHTA, CDR2 FQGNSA. The ends were cut back, 1 base at V and 6 bases at J, with 14 bases in the middle.

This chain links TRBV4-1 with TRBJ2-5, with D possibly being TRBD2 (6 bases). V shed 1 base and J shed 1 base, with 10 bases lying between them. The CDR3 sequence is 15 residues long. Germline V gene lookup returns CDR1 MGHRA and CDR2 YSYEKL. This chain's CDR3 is CASSQVGGIQETQYF. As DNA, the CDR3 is TGCGCCAGCAGCCAAGTTGGAGGGATCCAAGAGACCCAGTACTTC.

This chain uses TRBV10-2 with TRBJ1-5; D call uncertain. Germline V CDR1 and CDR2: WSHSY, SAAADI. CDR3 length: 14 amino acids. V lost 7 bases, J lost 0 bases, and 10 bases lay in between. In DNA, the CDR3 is TGCGCCAGCACCCCGGTTCTTAGCAATCAGCCCCAGCATTTT. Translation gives CASTPVLSNQPQHF.

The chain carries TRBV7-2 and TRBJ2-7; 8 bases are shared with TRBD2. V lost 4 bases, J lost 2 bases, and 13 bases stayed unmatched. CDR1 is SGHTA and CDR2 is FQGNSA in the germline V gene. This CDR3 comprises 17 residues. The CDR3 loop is CASSYSMYSGETYEQYF. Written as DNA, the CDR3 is TGTGCCAGCAGCTACTCCATGTATAGCGGGGAAACCTACGAGCAGTACTTC. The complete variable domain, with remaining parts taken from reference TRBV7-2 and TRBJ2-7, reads GAGVSQSPSNKVTEKGKDVELRCDPISGHTALYWYRQSLGQGLEFLIYFQGNSAPDKSGLPSDRFSAERTGGSVSTLTIQRTQQEDSAVYLCASSYSMYSGETYEQYFGPGTRLTVT.

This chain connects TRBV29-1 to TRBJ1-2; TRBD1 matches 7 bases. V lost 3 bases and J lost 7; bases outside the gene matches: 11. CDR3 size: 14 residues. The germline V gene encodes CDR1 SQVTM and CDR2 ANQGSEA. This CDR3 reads CSVDPGTALRGYTF. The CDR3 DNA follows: TGCAGCGTTGACCCCGGGACAGCCCTTCGTGGCTACACCTTC.

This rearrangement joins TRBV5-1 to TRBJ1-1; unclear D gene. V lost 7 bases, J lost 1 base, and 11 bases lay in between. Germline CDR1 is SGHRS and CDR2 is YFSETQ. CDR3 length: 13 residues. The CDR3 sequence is CASSSGWNTEAFF. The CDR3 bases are TGCGCCAGCTCTTCAGGTTGGAACACTGAAGCTTTCTTT.

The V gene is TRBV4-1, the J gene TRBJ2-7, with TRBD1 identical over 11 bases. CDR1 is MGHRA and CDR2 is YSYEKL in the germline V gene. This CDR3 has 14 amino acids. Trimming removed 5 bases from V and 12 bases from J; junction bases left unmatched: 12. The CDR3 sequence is CASSSWTGGPVRYF. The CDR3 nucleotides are TGCGCCAGCAGCTCCTGGACAGGGGGCCCCGTGCGGTACTTC.

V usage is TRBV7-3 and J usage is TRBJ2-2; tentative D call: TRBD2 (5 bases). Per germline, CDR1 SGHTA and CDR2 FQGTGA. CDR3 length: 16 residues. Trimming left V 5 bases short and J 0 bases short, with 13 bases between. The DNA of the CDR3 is TGTGCCAGCAGCCACGAGGGAGCGGCGAACACCGGGGAGCTGTTTTTT. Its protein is CASSHEGAANTGELFF.

The CDR3 DNA reads as TGTGCCAGTAGTGCGGGACAGGGATATGGCTACACCTTC. Its protein is CASSAGQGYGYTF. The chain uses TRBV19 and TRBJ1-2, with 9 bases fitting TRBD1. J gave up 5 bases and V 5 bases, and 3 bases lay outside the gene matches. CDR1 is LNHDA and CDR2 is SQIVND in the germline V gene (reference sequence). There are 13 residues in the CDR3.

CDR3 sequence reads: CASSLMFRQGNQPQHF. CDR3 DNA sequence: TGTGCCAGCAGCTTGATGTTCCGGCAGGGAAATCAGCCCCAGCATTTT. The chain couples TRBV5-5 to TRBJ1-5; TRBD1 is a possible D gene (5 bases). The CDR3 covers 16 residues. Germline V gene data show CDR1 as SGHKS and CDR2 as YYEKEE (reference sequence). Trimming removed 1 base at V and 4 bases at J, with 15 bases between.

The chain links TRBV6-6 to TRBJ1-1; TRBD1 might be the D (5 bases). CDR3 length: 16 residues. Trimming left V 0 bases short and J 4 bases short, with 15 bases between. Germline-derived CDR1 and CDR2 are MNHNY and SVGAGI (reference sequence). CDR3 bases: TGTGCCAGCAGTTACTCCCTAGGCCGGGGCGGCACTGAAGCTTTCTTT. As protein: CASSYSLGRGGTEAFF.

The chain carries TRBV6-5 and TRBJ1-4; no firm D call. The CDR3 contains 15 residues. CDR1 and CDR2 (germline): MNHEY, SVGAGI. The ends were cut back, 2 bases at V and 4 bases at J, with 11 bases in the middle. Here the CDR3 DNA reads TGTGCCAGCAGTTACGGCCAGGCGCTTAATGAAAAACTGTTTTTT. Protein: CASSYGQALNEKLFF.

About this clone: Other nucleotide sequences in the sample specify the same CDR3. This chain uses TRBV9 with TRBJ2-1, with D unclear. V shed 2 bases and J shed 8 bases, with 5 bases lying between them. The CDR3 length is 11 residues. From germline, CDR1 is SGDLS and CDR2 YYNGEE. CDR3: CASSVSHEQFF. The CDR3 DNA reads TGTGCCAGCAGCGTTTCCCATGAGCAGTTCTTC.

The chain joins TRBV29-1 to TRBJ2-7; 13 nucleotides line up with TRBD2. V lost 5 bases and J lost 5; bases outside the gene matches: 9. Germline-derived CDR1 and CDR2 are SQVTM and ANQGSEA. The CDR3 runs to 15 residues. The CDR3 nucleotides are TGCAGCGTTTCAGGGACTAGCGGGGACATCCACGAGCAGTACTTC. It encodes CSVSGTSGDIHEQYF.

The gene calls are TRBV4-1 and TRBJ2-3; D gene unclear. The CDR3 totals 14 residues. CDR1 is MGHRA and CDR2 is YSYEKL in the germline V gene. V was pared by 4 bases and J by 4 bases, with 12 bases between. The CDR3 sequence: CASSLQPVPDTQYF. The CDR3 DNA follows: TGCGCCAGCAGCCTCCAACCAGTTCCAGATACGCAGTATTTT.

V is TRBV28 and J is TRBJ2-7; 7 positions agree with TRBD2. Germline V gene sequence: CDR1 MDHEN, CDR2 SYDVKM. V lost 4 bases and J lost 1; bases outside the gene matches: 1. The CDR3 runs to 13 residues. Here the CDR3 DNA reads TGTGCCAGCAGTTGGGGGGGTTCCTACGAGCAGTACTTC. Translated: CASSWGGSYEQYF.

As DNA, the CDR3 is TGTGCCAGCAGCTTAGCGCTAAGAGGGGGAGCGAGTACCGGGGAGCTGTTTTTT. Encoded protein: CASSLALRGGASTGELFF. The chain employs TRBV7-7 and TRBJ2-2; D is perhaps TRBD1 (6 bases). V was pared by 0 bases and J by 5 bases, with 19 bases between. The CDR3 runs to 18 residues. CDR1 and CDR2 from the germline V gene are SSHAT and FNYEAQ (reference sequence).

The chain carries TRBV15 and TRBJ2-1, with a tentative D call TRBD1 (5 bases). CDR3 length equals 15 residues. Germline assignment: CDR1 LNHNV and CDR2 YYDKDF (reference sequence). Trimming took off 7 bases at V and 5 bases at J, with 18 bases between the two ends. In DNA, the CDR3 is TGTGCCACCACTAGAGCCTGGGGCCAAGACAATGAGCAGTTCTTC. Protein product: CATTRAWGQDNEQFF.

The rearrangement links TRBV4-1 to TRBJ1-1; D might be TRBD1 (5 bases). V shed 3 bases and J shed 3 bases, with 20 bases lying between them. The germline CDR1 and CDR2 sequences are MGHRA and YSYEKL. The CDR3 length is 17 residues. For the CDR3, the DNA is TGCGCCAGCAGCCAGGGACCTACGTTTCGTTCGGACACTGAAGCTTTCTTT. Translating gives CASSQGPTFRSDTEAFF.